This entry concerns a single T cell receptor beta chain. The target antigen is unknown. This CDR3 is 23 amino acids long. This record comes from a study of identical twins. Study-wide findings and caveats: For out-of-frame beta sequences, excess twin sharing was weaker. Cross-sectional statistics, not tracking of the same donors, supported the conclusions.

Unique molecular identifiers were present on cDNA, and template switching added a universal primer site. One entry per CDR3 protein results from TCRdb running MiXCR on the 5' RACE reads. This sample yields roughly 230,000 distinct CDR3 sequences, of which about 9% are seen a single time; 3% belongs to the top ten. The data were also submitted as part of a second study, on yellow fever vaccine responses in identical twins.

V is TRBV1 and J is TRBJ2-6; the listed D gene, TRBD1, was not tested against the DNA. TRBV1 is a pseudogene segment. Sequencing used CD8+ T cells sorted from blood. The clonotype originates from a woman younger than 30 in good health. The DNA of the CDR3 is TGCACCACTTCTGGGGCGGACAGGGCCCTGGCTCTCTTGGGTCACTCTGGGGCCAACGTCCTGACTTTC. It codes for CTTSGADRALALLGHSGANVLTF.